The subject of this entry is one TCR beta chain. The data derive from a study of T-cell reconstitution after alpha-beta-depleted transplantation in children. Germline V gives CDR1 SGHDN, CDR2 FVKESK. This CDR3 is 13 amino acids long. Trimming took 4 bases from V and 5 from J, leaving 10 bases between them. A TCRbeta library incorporating unique molecular identifiers was prepared. TCRdb passed the PCR reads through MiXCR, listing each CDR3 protein once. The data hold 300,000 to 400,000 distinct CDR3 sequences, with 13% observed a single time. The clonotype comes from a human donor who donated a stem cell graft to a child with Fanconi anemia. The sample was PBMCs, taken from the stem cell graft. V is TRBV14 and J is TRBJ2-3, with a weak D call TRBD2 (5 bases). The CDR3 sequence is CASSRSAGDTQYF. CDR3 sequence (DNA): TGTGCCAGCAGCCGATCCGCGGGAGATACGCAGTATTTT.